The 29 T cell receptor beta chains given below trace back to one sample, sequenced in a study of T cells in Graves' hyperthyroidism and ophthalmopathy (dated by TCRdb to about 2019). The protocol used for the library was multiplex PCR. TCRdb records Illumina HiSeq 2000 as the sequencer. The TCR beta CDR3 regions were amplified from the RNA transcripts. The first round of RT-PCR for the TCR CDR3 was performed with the HTBI primer set and the Qiagen OneStep RT-PCR kit. TCRdb reprocessed the public reads (quality trimming at Q25 with fastp, clone calling with MiXCR) and kept in-frame beta chains. Entries are consolidated by CDR3 protein sequence, retaining the most common genes and DNA. This sample gives 500,000 to 750,000 distinct CDR3 sequences in total; roughly 50% of them show up just once. Roughly 8.2% of the sample is held by the ten biggest clonotypes. The sequenced sample was peripheral blood or thyroid tissue (not recorded which). Source of these receptors: a young woman with Graves' hyperthyroidism.

This clonotype was seen many times. One junction end disagrees with the germline gene, perhaps due to a read error. The genes are TRBV10-3 and TRBJ2-7; tentatively, D is TRBD2 (6 bases). This CDR3 is built from 13 residues. The germline V gene encodes CDR1 ENHRY and CDR2 SYGVKD. CDR3 bases: TGTGCCTCAGAGGCGGTGGGGACGGGACTCTCGTTCTTC. Amino acid sequence: CASEAVGTGLSFF.

This clonotype was seen ten or more times. The chain has TRBV7-7 and TRBJ1-5; TRBD1 is a possible D gene (6 bases). CDR1 and CDR2 (germline): SSHAT, FNYEAQ (reference sequence). CDR3 length: 15 residues. The V end lost 5 bases, the J end lost 6 bases, and 17 bases lay between the germline ends. The CDR3 sequence is CASSARTGPRQPQHF. The CDR3 DNA reads as TGTGCCAGCAGCGCAAGAACAGGGCCTCGTCAGCCCCAGCATTTT.

Ten or more counts support this clonotype. The chain links TRBV19 to TRBJ2-7; D uncertain. Germline V gene data show CDR1 as LNHDA and CDR2 as SQIVND (reference sequence). V gave up 1 base and J gave up 1 base, with 8 bases separating them. The CDR3 is 14 amino acids. The CDR3 loop reads CASSIGPDSYEQYF. In nucleotides, the CDR3 is TGTGCCAGTAGTATAGGCCCAGATTCCTACGAGCAGTACTTC.

This clonotype was seen once. The chain combines TRBV12-3 or TRBV12-4 with TRBJ2-1; maybe TRBD2 (6 bases). This CDR3 is 14 amino acids long. V was cut by 3 bases and J by 6 bases, with 12 bases left in between. CDR3 DNA sequence: TGTGCCAGCAGTTTCCGGACTATCCGCAATGAGCAGTTCTTC. Its protein product is CASSFRTIRNEQFF.

This clonotype was recorded at least ten times. The chain carries TRBV2 and TRBJ1-2; no reliable D call. Germline V gives CDR1 SNHLY, CDR2 FYNNEI. This CDR3 has 14 amino acids. Between the trimmed V and J ends, which lost 2 bases and 5 bases, there was a span of 12 bases. CDR3: CASSEREALYGYTF. CDR3 sequence (DNA): TGTGCCAGCAGTGAACGGGAGGCCCTTTATGGCTACACCTTC.

This chain links TRBV25-1 with TRBJ2-7; 7 nucleotides align to TRBD1. Germline trimming cut 3 bases from V and 7 bases from J; bases unmatched to any gene: 6. Germline assignment: CDR1 MGHDK and CDR2 SYGVNS. CDR3 length equals 13 residues. This chain's CDR3 is CASSEWDSEEQYF. CDR3 DNA sequence: TGTGCCAGCAGTGAGTGGGACAGTGAAGAGCAGTACTTC.

The chain links TRBV5-1 to TRBJ2-6; D ambiguous. Looked up from germline, CDR1 is SGHRS and CDR2 is YFSETQ. The germline V and J ends were trimmed by 0 bases and 0 bases, with 7 bases remaining between them. This CDR3 is 16 amino acids long. The DNA of the CDR3 is TGCGCCAGCAGCTTGGCTGAGAGCTCTGGGGCCAACGTCCTGACTTTC. Its translation is CASSLAESSGANVLTF.

The chain is built from TRBV20-1 and TRBJ2-3, with 8 positions matching TRBD2. This CDR3 spans 15 amino acids. CDR1 is DFQATT and CDR2 is SNEGSKA in the germline V gene (reference sequence). J gave up 0 bases and V 6 bases, and 8 bases lay outside the gene matches. The chain's CDR3 is CSAPRRGASTDTQYF. DNA of the CDR3: TGCAGTGCCCCCAGGCGGGGGGCTAGCACAGATACGCAGTATTTT.

V and J are TRBV20-1 and TRBJ2-7, with 10 nucleotides matching TRBD2. The V and J ends lost 2 bases and 6 bases, in that order; junction bases with no gene match: 4. CDR1 is DFQATT, CDR2 SNEGSKA, per germline (reference sequence). This CDR3 is built from 13 residues. CDR3 loop: CSARLAGVTEQYF. In DNA, the CDR3 is TGCAGTGCTAGACTAGCGGGAGTTACCGAGCAGTACTTC.

This clonotype has at least ten counts. CDR3 nucleotides: TGTGCCATCAGTCCTTACTCTCAGGGAAAGAGGGACTATGGCTACACCTTC. This gives the protein CAISPYSQGKRDYGYTF. The chain uses TRBV10-3 and TRBJ1-2; D might be TRBD1 (5 bases). The CDR3 contains 17 residues. Trimming removed 5 bases from V and 3 bases from J, with 22 bases in between. Germline V lookup: CDR1 ENHRY, CDR2 SYGVKD.

In the case of this clonotype: This may be a read error: a much more frequent sequence differs by one nucleotide. The rearrangement uses TRBV4-1 and TRBJ2-5, with 9 bases aligning to TRBD1. The CDR3 is 16 amino acids. With 4 bases clipped from V and 2 bases from J, the junction kept 8 bases outside the gene matches. Germline-derived CDR1 and CDR2 are MGHRA and YSYEKL. The CDR3: CASSPRTGVRQETQYF. For the CDR3, the DNA is TGCGCCAGCAGCCCCCGGACAGGGGTGCGGCAAGAGACCCAGTACTTC.

As for this clonotype: It may be a read error: a sequence one base away is much more abundant. V is TRBV6-9 and J is TRBJ2-5; D could derive from TRBD1 or TRBD2 (6 bases each). Per the germline V gene, CDR1 is MNHGY and CDR2 is SVAAGI. CDR3 length: 14 amino acids. The CDR3 coding sequence is TGTGCCAGCACTTATTCAATAGGAGGGGGGACCCAGTACTTC. Its protein is CASTYSIGGGTQYF.

This clonotype was counted only a few times. The chain recombines TRBV5-1 with TRBJ2-7; D might be TRBD1 or TRBD2, each matching 5 bases. The CDR3 has 13 residues. Trimming took 7 bases from V and 2 from J, leaving 13 bases between them. Germline CDR1 SGHRS, CDR2 YFSETQ. The CDR3 region has the DNA TGCGCCAGCCACCGGGACGGAACCTACGAGCAGTACTTC. It is translated as CASHRDGTYEQYF. Supplemented by reference TRBV5-1 and TRBJ2-7, the full variable domain reads KAGVTQTPRYLIKTRGQQVTLSCSPISGHRSVSWYQQTPGQGLQFLFEYFSETQRNKGNFPGRFSGRQFSNSRSEMNVSTLELGDSALYLCASHRDGTYEQYFGPGTRLTVT.

The J gene is TRBJ1-1, the V gene TRBV11-1; D gene ambiguous. Trimming removed 8 bases at V and 1 base at J, with 11 bases between. This CDR3 is built from 13 residues. The germline V gene encodes CDR1 SGHAT and CDR2 FQDESV (reference sequence). The CDR3 DNA is TGTGCCAGCGCCCCGGGCTCGAACACTGAAGCTTTCTTT. Its translation: CASAPGSNTEAFF. The full variable domain, completed using reference TRBV11-1 and TRBJ1-1, is EAEVAQSPRYKITEKSQAVAFWCDPISGHATLYWYRQILGQGPELLVQFQDESVVDDSQLPKDRFSAERLKGVDSTLKIQPAELGDSAMYLCASAPGSNTEAFFGQGTRLTVV.

The V call is TRBV11-2, the J call TRBJ2-3, with D maybe TRBD1 (6 bases). The CDR3 covers 13 residues. V shed 2 bases and J shed 5 bases, with 8 bases lying between them. CDR1 and CDR2 (germline): SGHAT, FQNNGV. CDR3 in amino acids: CASSLTRGDTQYF. DNA for the CDR3: TGTGCCAGCAGCTTAACCAGGGGAGATACGCAGTATTTT.

The chain combines TRBV6-2 or TRBV6-3 with TRBJ2-2, with 8 bases that match TRBD2. J was trimmed by 3 bases and V by 6 bases; bases with no gene match: 12. The CDR3 spans 17 residues. Germline-derived CDR1 and CDR2 are MNHEY and SVGEGT. CDR3 DNA: TGTGCCAGCAGCCAAAGACTAGCGATAGGGGACACCGGGGAGCTGTTTTTT. This codes for CASSQRLAIGDTGELFF.

The CDR3 DNA reads TGTGCCAGCGGAGGAACTCGGGACAGACTGAGGGAGACCCAGTACTTC. It translates to CASGGTRDRLRETQYF. V and J are TRBV2 and TRBJ2-5; 7 bases line up with TRBD1. CDR3 length: 16 residues. The germline gives CDR1 SNHLY, CDR2 FYNNEI. The V and J ends lost 8 bases and 5 bases, in that order; junction bases with no gene match: 17.

The chain combines TRBV10-3 with TRBJ2-5; D perhaps matches TRBD1 (7 bases). V lost 4 bases and J lost 1, with 16 bases in between. This CDR3 is built from 16 residues. Germline lookup yields CDR1 ENHRY and CDR2 SYGVKD. CDR3 loop: CAISATGVGGQETQYF. In DNA, the CDR3 is TGTGCCATCAGTGCTACAGGGGTCGGGGGCCAAGAGACCCAGTACTTC.

This rearrangement joins TRBV24-1 to TRBJ1-4; D ambiguous. Germline V gene data show CDR1 as KGHDR and CDR2 as SFDVKD. With 4 bases removed from V and 8 bases from J, the gap between germline ends came to 10 bases. There are 13 residues in the CDR3. CDR3 amino acids: CATSDQTGEKLFF. CDR3 in DNA: TGTGCCACCAGTGACCAAACCGGCGAAAAACTGTTTTTT.

Ten or more counts support this clonotype. This rearrangement joins TRBV2 to TRBJ1-1; 7 bases map to TRBD1. Germline trimming cut 10 bases from V and 4 bases from J; bases unmatched to any gene: 9. The V gene's germline CDR1 is SNHLY and CDR2 FYNNEI. The CDR3 sequence is 13 residues long. CDR3 sequence reads: CATGGGMGTEAFF. The CDR3 DNA reads as TGTGCCACAGGAGGGGGCATGGGCACTGAAGCTTTCTTT.

The V and J genes are TRBV5-5 and TRBJ1-3; D is perhaps TRBD1 (6 bases). CDR3 length: 13 residues. Germline V gene sequence: CDR1 SGHKS, CDR2 YYEKEE (reference sequence). The germline V and J ends were trimmed by 7 bases and 7 bases, with 15 bases remaining between them. Written as DNA, the CDR3 is TGTGCCAGCGCTAGGGACAACATGAACACCATATATTTT. It specifies CASARDNMNTIYF.

This clonotype was detected ten times or more. V usage is TRBV6-5 and J usage is TRBJ2-7; 7 bases are a match to TRBD2. The CDR3 runs 13 residues. Looked up from germline, CDR1 is MNHEY and CDR2 is SVGAGI. V lost 5 bases, J lost 7 bases, and 8 bases stayed unmatched. The chain's CDR3 is CASSNGGIGEQYF. The CDR3 DNA sequence: TGTGCCAGCAGTAACGGGGGGATCGGTGAGCAGTACTTC.

The chain links TRBV29-1 to TRBJ1-2, with D tentatively TRBD1 (5 bases). Germline V lookup: CDR1 SQVTM, CDR2 ANQGSEA. The CDR3 is made up of 13 amino acids. V lost 6 bases to trimming and J lost 1 base, with 12 bases between them. CDR3 sequence reads: CSVRDGYNYGYTF. In DNA, the CDR3 is TGCAGCGTGAGGGACGGCTATAACTATGGCTACACCTTC.

This clonotype was counted once. The chain uses TRBV29-1 and TRBJ2-3; TRBD1 is a possible D gene (6 bases). The CDR3 is made up of 12 amino acids. The germline V and J ends were trimmed by 5 bases and 4 bases, with 10 bases remaining between them. Germline CDR1 and CDR2: SQVTM and ANQGSEA. In DNA form, the CDR3 reads TGCAGCGTTCGCCAGGGGTCAGATACGCAGTATTTT. Protein sequence: CSVRQGSDTQYF.

This clonotype was counted at least ten times. The chain employs TRBV9 and TRBJ1-1, with no clear D. The CDR3 consists of 14 residues. Looked up from germline, CDR1 is SGDLS and CDR2 is YYNGEE. The V gene lost 1 base and the J gene lost 1 base, with 8 bases spanning the gap. As DNA, the CDR3 is TGTGCCAGCAGCGTAACCGTTTCGAACACTGAAGCTTTCTTT. Its translation is CASSVTVSNTEAFF.

The V and J genes are TRBV7-2 and TRBJ2-7; 9 positions agree with TRBD1. Germline trimming cut 2 bases from V and 5 bases from J; bases unmatched to any gene: 7. This CDR3 region has 15 residues. Looked up from germline, CDR1 is SGHTA and CDR2 is FQGNSA. The CDR3 region has the DNA TGTGCCAGCAGCTTATTCGGGACAGGGACCGACGAGCAGTACTTC. Protein sequence: CASSLFGTGTDEQYF.

In its sample, this clonotype was seen many times. V is TRBV20-1 and J is TRBJ2-7; D perhaps matches TRBD2 (6 bases). Trimming stripped 1 base from V and 5 bases from J, with 18 bases between. The CDR3 runs 15 residues. Germline V lookup: CDR1 DFQATT, CDR2 SNEGSKA (reference sequence). CDR3 region: CSARARERVGNEQYF. As DNA, the CDR3 is TGCAGTGCTAGAGCCCGGGAGCGGGTTGGTAACGAGCAGTACTTC.

This clonotype was seen at least ten times. The gene calls are TRBV24-1 and TRBJ2-5; D may match TRBD1 or TRBD2 (5 bases each). Germline CDR1 is KGHDR and CDR2 is SFDVKD. V was clipped by 4 bases and J by 5 bases, with 10 bases between them. This CDR3 has 13 residues. CDR3 sequence (DNA): TGTGCCACCAGTGAAACCGGGACCGAGACCCAGTACTTC. The encoded protein is CATSETGTETQYF.

This clonotype was recorded many times. This chain links TRBV15 with TRBJ1-2, with 8 bases identical to TRBD1. Germline V gene sequence: CDR1 LNHNV, CDR2 YYDKDF (reference sequence). There are 15 residues in the CDR3. The ends lost 3 bases at V and 2 bases at J; junction bases unmatched: 5. CDR3 loop: CATSSPTGVNYGYTF. The CDR3 DNA reads as TGTGCCACCAGCAGCCCGACAGGGGTGAACTATGGCTACACCTTC.